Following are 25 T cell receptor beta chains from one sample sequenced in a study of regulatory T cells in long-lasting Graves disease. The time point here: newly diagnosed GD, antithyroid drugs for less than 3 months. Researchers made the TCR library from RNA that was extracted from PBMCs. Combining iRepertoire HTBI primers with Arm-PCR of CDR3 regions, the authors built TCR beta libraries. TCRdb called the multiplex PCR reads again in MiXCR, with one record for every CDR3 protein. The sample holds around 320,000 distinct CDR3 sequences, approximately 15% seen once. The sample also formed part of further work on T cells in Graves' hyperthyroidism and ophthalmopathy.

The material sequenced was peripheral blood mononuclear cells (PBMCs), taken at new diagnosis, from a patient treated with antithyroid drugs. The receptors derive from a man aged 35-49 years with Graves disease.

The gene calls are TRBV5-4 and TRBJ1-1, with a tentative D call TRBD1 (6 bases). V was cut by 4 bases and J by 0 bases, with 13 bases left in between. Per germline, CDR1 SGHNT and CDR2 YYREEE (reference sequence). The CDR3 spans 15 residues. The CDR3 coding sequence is TGTGCCAGCAGCAAGGCCAGGGGAATGAACACTGAAGCTTTCTTT. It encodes CASSKARGMNTEAFF.

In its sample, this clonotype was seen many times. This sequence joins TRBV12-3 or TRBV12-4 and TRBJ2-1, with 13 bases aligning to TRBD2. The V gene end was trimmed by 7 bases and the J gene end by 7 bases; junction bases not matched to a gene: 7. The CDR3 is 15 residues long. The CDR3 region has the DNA TGTGCCAGCACACTAGCGGGGGGGCCGGGGAATGAGCAGTTCTTC. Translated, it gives CASTLAGGPGNEQFF.

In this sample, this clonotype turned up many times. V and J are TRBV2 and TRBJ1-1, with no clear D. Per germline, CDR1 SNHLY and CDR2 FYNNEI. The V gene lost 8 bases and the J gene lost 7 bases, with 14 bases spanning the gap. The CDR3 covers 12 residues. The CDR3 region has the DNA TGTGCCAGCCTTACGCCCGGGTATGAAGCTTTCTTT. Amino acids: CASLTPGYEAFF.

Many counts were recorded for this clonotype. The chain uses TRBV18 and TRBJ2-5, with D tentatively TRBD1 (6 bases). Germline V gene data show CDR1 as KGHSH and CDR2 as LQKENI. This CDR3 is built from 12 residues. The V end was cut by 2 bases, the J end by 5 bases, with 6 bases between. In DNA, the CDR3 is TGTGCCAGCTCACCAGACAGGGAGACCCAGTACTTC. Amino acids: CASSPDRETQYF.

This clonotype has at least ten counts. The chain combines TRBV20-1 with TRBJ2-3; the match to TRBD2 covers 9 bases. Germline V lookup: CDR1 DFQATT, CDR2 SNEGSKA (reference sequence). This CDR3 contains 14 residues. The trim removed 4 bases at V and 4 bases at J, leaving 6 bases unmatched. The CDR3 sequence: CSAKRGGAADTQYF. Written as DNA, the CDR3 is TGCAGTGCTAAACGCGGGGGGGCAGCAGATACGCAGTATTTT.

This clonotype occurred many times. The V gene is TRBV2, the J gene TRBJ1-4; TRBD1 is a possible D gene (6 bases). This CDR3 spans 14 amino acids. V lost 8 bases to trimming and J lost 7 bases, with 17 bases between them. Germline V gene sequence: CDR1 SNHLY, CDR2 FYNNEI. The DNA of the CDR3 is TGTGCCAGCTACCAGGGGACATTAGTTGAAAAACTGTTTTTT. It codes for CASYQGTLVEKLFF.

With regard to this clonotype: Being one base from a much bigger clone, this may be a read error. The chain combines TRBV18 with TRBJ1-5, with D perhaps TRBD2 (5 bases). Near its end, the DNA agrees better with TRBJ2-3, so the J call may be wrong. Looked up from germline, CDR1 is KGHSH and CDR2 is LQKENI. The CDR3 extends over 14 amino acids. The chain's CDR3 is CATTAGGFDQPQYF. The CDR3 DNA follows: TGTGCCACCACCGCCGGAGGCTTTGATCAGCCCCAGTATTTT.

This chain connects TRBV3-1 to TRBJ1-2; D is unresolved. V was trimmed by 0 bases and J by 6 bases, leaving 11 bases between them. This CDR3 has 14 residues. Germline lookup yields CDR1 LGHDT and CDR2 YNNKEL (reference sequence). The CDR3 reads CASSQDWWSDGYTF. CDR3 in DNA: TGTGCCAGCAGCCAAGATTGGTGGTCTGATGGCTACACCTTC.

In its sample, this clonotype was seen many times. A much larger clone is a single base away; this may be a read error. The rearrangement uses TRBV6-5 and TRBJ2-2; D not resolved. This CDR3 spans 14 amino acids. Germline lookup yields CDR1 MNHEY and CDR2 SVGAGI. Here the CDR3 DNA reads TGTGCCAACAGTTTTGGCCGGCTTGTCGGGGAGCTGTTTTTT. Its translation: CANSFGRLVGELFF.

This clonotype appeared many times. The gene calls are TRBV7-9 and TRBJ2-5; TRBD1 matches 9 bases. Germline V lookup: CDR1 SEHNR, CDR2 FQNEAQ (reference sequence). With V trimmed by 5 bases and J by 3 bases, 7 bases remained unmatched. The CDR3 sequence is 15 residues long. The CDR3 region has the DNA TGTGCCAGCAGCCAAGGGACAGGGTGGGAAGAGACCCAGTACTTC. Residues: CASSQGTGWEETQYF.

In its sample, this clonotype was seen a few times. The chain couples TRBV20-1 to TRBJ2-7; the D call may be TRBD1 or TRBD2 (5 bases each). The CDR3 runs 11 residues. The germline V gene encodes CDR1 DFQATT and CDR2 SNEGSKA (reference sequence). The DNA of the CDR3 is TGCAGGGCCCAGGGAGCCTACGAGCAGTACTTC. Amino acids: CRAQGAYEQYF.

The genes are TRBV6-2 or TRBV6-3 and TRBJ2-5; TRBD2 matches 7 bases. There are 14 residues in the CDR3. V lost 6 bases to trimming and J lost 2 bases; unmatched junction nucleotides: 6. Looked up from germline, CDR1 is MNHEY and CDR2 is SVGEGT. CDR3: CASRSGTGQETQYF. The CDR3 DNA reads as TGTGCCAGCAGAAGCGGGACCGGGCAAGAGACCCAGTACTTC.

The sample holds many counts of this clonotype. The CDR3 sequence is CATRASVAFF. The CDR3 bases are TGTGCCACCAGGGCTTCCGTAGCTTTCTTT. This chain uses TRBV2 with TRBJ1-1, with D perhaps matching TRBD1 (5 bases). CDR3 size: 10 residues. The V end was cut by 10 bases, the J end by 10 bases, with 13 bases between. Germline V gene sequence: CDR1 SNHLY, CDR2 FYNNEI. Based on the CDR3 plus reference TRBV2 and TRBJ1-1, the full variable domain is EPEVTQTPSHQVTQMGQEVILRCVPISNHLYFYWYRQILGQKVEFLVSFYNNEISEKSEIFDDQFSVERPDGSNFTLKIRSTKLEDSAMYFCATRASVAFFGQGTRLTVV.

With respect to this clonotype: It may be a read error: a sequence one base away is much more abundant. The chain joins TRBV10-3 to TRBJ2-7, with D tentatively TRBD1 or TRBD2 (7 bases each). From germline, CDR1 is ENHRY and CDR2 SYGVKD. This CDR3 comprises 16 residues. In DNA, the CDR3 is TGTACCATCAGTGGCGACAGGGAGGGTTTTAGGGACGAGCAGTACTTC. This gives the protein CTISGDREGFRDEQYF.

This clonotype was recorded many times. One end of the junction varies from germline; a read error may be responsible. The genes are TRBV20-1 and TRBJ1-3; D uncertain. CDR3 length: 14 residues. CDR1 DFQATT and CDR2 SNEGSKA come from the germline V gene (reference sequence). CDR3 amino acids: CSARGRNSGNTIYF. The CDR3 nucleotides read TGCAGTGCAAGAGGACGGAACTCTGGAAACACCATATATTTT.

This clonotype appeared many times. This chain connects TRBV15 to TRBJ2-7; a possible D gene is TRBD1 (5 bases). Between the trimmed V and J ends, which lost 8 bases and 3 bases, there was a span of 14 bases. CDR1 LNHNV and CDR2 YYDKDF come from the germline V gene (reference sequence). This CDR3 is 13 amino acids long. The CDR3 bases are TGTGCCACCGGCGGCCAGGGCGGCTACGAGCAGTACTTC. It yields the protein CATGGQGGYEQYF.

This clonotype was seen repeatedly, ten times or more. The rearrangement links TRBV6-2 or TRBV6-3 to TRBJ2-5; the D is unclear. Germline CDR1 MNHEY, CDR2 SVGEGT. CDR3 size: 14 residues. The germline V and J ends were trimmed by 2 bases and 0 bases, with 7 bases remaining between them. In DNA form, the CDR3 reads TGTGCCAGCAGTTACCGAACCCACCAAGAGACCCAGTACTTC. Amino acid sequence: CASSYRTHQETQYF.

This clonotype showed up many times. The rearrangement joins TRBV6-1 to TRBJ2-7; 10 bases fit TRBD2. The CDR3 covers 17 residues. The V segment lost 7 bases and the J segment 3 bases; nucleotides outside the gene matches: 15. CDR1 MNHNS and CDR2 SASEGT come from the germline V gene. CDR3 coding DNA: TGTGCCAGCAATAATCTGAATCCGGGACTAGCGAGCTACGAGCAGTACTTC. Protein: CASNNLNPGLASYEQYF.

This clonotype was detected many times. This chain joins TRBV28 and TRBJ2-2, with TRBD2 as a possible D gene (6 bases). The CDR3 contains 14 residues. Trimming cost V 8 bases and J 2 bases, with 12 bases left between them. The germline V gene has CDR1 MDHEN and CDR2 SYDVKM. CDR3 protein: CASLGLRNTGELFF. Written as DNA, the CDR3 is TGTGCCAGCCTGGGACTCCGCAACACCGGGGAGCTGTTTTTT.

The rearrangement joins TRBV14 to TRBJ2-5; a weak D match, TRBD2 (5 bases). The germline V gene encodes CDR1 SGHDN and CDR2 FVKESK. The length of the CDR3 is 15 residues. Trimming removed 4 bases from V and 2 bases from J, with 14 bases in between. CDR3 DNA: TGTGCCAGCAGCCTTTGGAGAAGAGGGCAAGAGACCCAGTACTTC. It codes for CASSLWRRGQETQYF.

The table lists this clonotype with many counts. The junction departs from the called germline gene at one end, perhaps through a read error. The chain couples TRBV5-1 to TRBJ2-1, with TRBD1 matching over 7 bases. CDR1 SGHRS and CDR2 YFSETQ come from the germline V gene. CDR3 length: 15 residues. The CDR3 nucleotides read TGTGCCAGCAGCTTGGGGCAGGGGGCCTACAATGAGCAGTTCTTC. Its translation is CASSLGQGAYNEQFF.

As DNA, the CDR3 is TGTGCCAGCAGCTTTATCGCGGATACGCAGTATTTT. Its translation: CASSFIADTQYF. This chain joins TRBV7-9 and TRBJ2-3; D remains unclear. Trimming took 3 bases from V and 6 from J, leaving 7 bases between them. Germline CDR1 is SEHNR and CDR2 is FQNEAQ (reference sequence). The CDR3 has 12 amino acids.

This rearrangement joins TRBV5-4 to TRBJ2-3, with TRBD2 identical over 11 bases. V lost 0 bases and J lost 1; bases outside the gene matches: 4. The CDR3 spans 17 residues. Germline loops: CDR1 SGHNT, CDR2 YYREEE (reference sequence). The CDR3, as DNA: TGTGCCAGCAGCTTGGGACCACTAGCGGGGGGCACAGATACGCAGTATTTT. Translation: CASSLGPLAGGTDTQYF.

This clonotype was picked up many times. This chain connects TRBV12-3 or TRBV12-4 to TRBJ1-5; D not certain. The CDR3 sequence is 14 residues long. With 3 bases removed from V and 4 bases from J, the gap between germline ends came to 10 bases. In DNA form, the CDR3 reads TGTGCCAGCAGTTTCGAGTCCGATAATCAGCCCCAGCATTTT. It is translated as CASSFESDNQPQHF.

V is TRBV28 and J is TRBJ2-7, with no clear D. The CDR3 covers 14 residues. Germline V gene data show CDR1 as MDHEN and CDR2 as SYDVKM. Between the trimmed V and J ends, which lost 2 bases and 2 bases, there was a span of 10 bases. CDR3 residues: CASSLGQRAYEQYF. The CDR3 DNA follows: TGTGCCAGCAGTTTAGGCCAGCGAGCCTACGAGCAGTACTTC.